One TCR beta chain is described in this entry. Amplified TCR beta CDR3 regions came from RNA transcripts. The HTBI primer set was used in a first-round RT-PCR of the TCR CDR3. Using its own MiXCR run on the multiplex PCR reads, TCRdb lists one record per CDR3 protein. The sample comprises 40,000 to 60,000 distinct CDR3 sequences, less than 60% of which are singletons, and just over 9% rests with the top ten. The V and J ends lost 1 base and 3 bases, in that order; junction bases with no gene match: 4. The length of the CDR3 is 16 residues. Germline CDR1 DFQATT, CDR2 SNEGSKA (reference sequence). This sample is drawn from a study of T cells in Graves' hyperthyroidism and ophthalmopathy.

This chain links TRBV20-1 with TRBJ2-3, with 13 bases identical to TRBD2. The sequenced sample consisted of blood. This clonotype was obtained from a woman aged 45 to 65 with Graves' ophthalmopathy. The CDR3 nucleotides read TGCAGTGCTAGAGGGACTAGCGGGAGTCTTACAGATACGCAGTATTTT. It encodes CSARGTSGSLTDTQYF.